These 31 T cell receptor beta chains came from one sample sequenced in a study of tumor-infiltrating lymphocytes in localized non-small cell lung cancer. Using immunoSEQ multiplex PCR, the repertoire was profiled, and TCRdb retains in-frame clones only, with some absent. The sample carries around 16,000 clones, approximately 73% recorded once. Sequencing was performed on lung tumor tissue. The receptors originated from a human donor with non-small cell lung cancer.

The DNA of the CDR3 is TGTGCCAGCACCGAAATGGGACAGGGCAATCAGCCCCAGCATTTT. It codes for CASTEMGQGNQPQHF. V is TRBV6-1 and J is TRBJ1-5; TRBD1 matches 8 bases. The CDR3 runs 15 residues. J lost 2 bases, V lost 7 bases, and 7 bases had no gene match. Looked up from germline, CDR1 is MNHNS and CDR2 is SASEGT.

V gene TRBV28 combines with J gene TRBJ1-2; no clear D gene. Germline CDR1 and CDR2: MDHEN and SYDVKM. V lost 1 base and J 4 bases, leaving 22 bases between the germline ends. This CDR3 is built from 18 residues. The CDR3 loop is CASSLSAGGEGSLYGYTF. The DNA of the CDR3 is TGTGCCAGCAGTTTATCGGCGGGCGGGGAGGGATCCCTCTATGGCTACACCTTC.

The chain uses TRBV5-8 and TRBJ1-1; D not certain. The germline V gene has CDR1 SGHTS and CDR2 YDEGEE. The CDR3 runs 14 residues. The V gene lost 0 bases and the J gene lost 1 base, with 7 bases spanning the gap. CDR3 residues: CASSLGQANTEAFF. The CDR3, as DNA: TGTGCCAGCAGCTTGGGGCAGGCGAACACTGAAGCTTTCTTT. Full variable domain (outside the CDR3, taken from reference TRBV5-8 and TRBJ1-1): EAGVTQSPTHLIKTRGQQATLRCSPISGHTSVYWYQQALGLGLQFLLWYDEGEERNRGNFPPRFSGRQFPNYSSELNVNALELEDSALYLCASSLGQANTEAFFGQGTRLTVV.

The rearrangement uses TRBV6-1 and TRBJ2-5, with D maybe TRBD1 (6 bases). Germline lookup yields CDR1 MNHNS and CDR2 SASEGT. V shed 7 bases and J shed 4 bases, with 16 bases lying between them. This CDR3 comprises 14 residues. CDR3 region: CASTLQGGGETQYF. The CDR3, as DNA: TGTGCCAGCACCTTACAGGGTGGAGGAGAGACCCAGTACTTC.

This clone was recorded a few times. This chain joins TRBV7-2 and TRBJ2-2; the D gene is possibly TRBD2 (5 bases). V gave up 5 bases and J gave up 7 bases, with 14 bases separating them. Germline V gene sequence: CDR1 SGHTA, CDR2 FQGNSA. The CDR3 has 14 residues. CDR3 DNA: TGTGCCAGCAGCCAACCAACCGCGGGCGGGGAGCTGTTTTTT. This translates into CASSQPTAGGELFF.

The V call is TRBV2, the J call TRBJ2-7; 8 nucleotides match TRBD2. The J segment lost 4 bases and the V segment lost 3 bases, leaving 2 bases of the junction unmatched. Germline values: CDR1 SNHLY, CDR2 FYNNEI. This CDR3 region has 13 residues. The CDR3 DNA reads as TGTGCCAGCAGTGAGCGGGAGGAATACGAGCAGTACTTC. Translating gives CASSEREEYEQYF.

The chain has TRBV30 and TRBJ2-3; the match to TRBD2 covers 11 bases. The CDR3 is 17 residues long. The V segment lost 0 bases and the J segment 6 bases; nucleotides outside the gene matches: 11. Germline assignment: CDR1 GTSNPN and CDR2 SVGIG (reference sequence). The CDR3 reads CAWSVLSSGGPGDTQYF. The CDR3 nucleotides read TGTGCCTGGAGTGTACTGTCTAGCGGGGGGCCAGGGGATACGCAGTATTTT.

Turning to this clone: The germline gene is not matched at one end of the junction; a read error may be the cause. V gene TRBV5-1 combines with J gene TRBJ2-2; TRBD2 matches at 8 bases. This CDR3 is 16 amino acids long. Germline V CDR1 and CDR2: SGHRS, YFSETQ. The CDR3 spells CASRDPGLGNTGELLF. CDR3 bases: TGCGCCAGCAGGGATCCGGGACTAGGGAACACCGGGGAGCTGCTTTTT.

The gene calls are TRBV10-2 and TRBJ1-2; no clear D. V was shortened by 4 bases and J by 4 bases, with 13 bases between the two germline ends. Germline CDR1 and CDR2: WSHSY and SAAADI. CDR3 length: 14 amino acids. CDR3: CASSVGTTSYGYTF. In DNA form, the CDR3 reads TGCGCCAGCAGTGTGGGCACGACCTCCTATGGCTACACCTTC.

The V and J genes are TRBV7-3 and TRBJ2-7; D uncertain. The germline gives CDR1 SGHTA, CDR2 FQGTGA. The CDR3 is made up of 14 amino acids. Trimming shortened V by 2 bases and J by 2 bases, and 10 bases separated the two germline ends. The CDR3 nucleotides read TGTGCCAGCAGCTTATACCCCGGACCCTACGAGCAGTACTTC. Amino acid sequence: CASSLYPGPYEQYF.

V is TRBV30 and J is TRBJ1-3, with TRBD1 matching over 9 bases. The germline V gene encodes CDR1 GTSNPN and CDR2 SVGIG (reference sequence). J lost 6 bases, V lost 2 bases, and 5 bases had no gene match. The CDR3 consists of 14 residues. CDR3 residues: CAWSSGQGANTIYF. The CDR3 coding sequence is TGTGCCTGGAGTTCGGGACAGGGTGCAAACACCATATATTTT.

The V and J genes are TRBV5-6 and TRBJ1-1; D remains ambiguous. V was shortened by 1 base and J by 1 base, with 8 bases between the two germline ends. Germline V gene sequence: CDR1 SGHDT, CDR2 YYEEEE. CDR3 length equals 14 residues. The CDR3 region is CASSLLSGNTEAFF. DNA for the CDR3: TGTGCCAGCAGCTTGTTGTCGGGGAACACTGAAGCTTTCTTT.

The chain combines TRBV2 with TRBJ2-1; D may match TRBD1 or TRBD2 (5 bases each). V was cut by 5 bases and J by 8 bases, with 10 bases left in between. The CDR3 is 12 residues long. Germline V gene lookup returns CDR1 SNHLY and CDR2 FYNNEI. For the CDR3, the DNA is TGTGCCAGCAGTCAGGGAGTAGATGAGCAGTTCTTC. Protein: CASSQGVDEQFF.

The rearrangement links TRBV19 to TRBJ2-3; TRBD2 matches at 8 bases. This CDR3 has 14 residues. Germline V gene data show CDR1 as LNHDA and CDR2 as SQIVND (reference sequence). The V segment lost 4 bases and the J segment 5 bases; nucleotides outside the gene matches: 5. The CDR3 DNA follows: TGTGCCAGTAGTACGGGGGGGGCGATAGATACGCAGTATTTT. It specifies CASSTGGAIDTQYF.

By sample fraction, this clone is medium-sized (0.01 to 0.1%). The chain recombines TRBV2 with TRBJ1-6; no clear D gene. The CDR3 covers 14 residues. The V gene's germline CDR1 is SNHLY and CDR2 FYNNEI. The V and J ends lost 4 bases and 4 bases respectively, with 8 bases between them. The CDR3 sequence: CASSVPNYNSPLHF. The CDR3 DNA sequence: TGTGCCAGCAGTGTCCCCAATTATAATTCACCCCTCCACTTT.

As for this clone: The junction does not match germline at one end; this may be a read error. V is TRBV7-7 and J is TRBJ2-1, with D possibly matching TRBD1 (5 bases). The CDR3 runs to 14 residues. Looked up from germline, CDR1 is SSHAT and CDR2 is FNYEAQ (reference sequence). This CDR3 reads CASSPAVQGDEQFF. The CDR3 nucleotides read TGTGCTAGCAGCCCTGCGGTGCAGGGCGATGAGCAGTTCTTC.

The CDR3 DNA is TGTGCCAGCAGCGGAGGGAATTACGGCTATGGCTACACCTTC. This encodes CASSGGNYGYGYTF. The V and J genes are TRBV5-5 and TRBJ1-2; D remains unclear. The CDR3 is made up of 14 amino acids. V was clipped by 4 bases and J by 4 bases, with 14 bases between them. Germline V gene data show CDR1 as SGHKS and CDR2 as YYEKEE (reference sequence).

The rearrangement joins TRBV6-1 to TRBJ1-3; 8 bases are shared with TRBD1. Germline values: CDR1 MNHNS, CDR2 SASEGT. The CDR3 is made up of 14 amino acids. The V and J ends lost 6 bases and 0 bases, in that order; junction bases with no gene match: 1. Here the CDR3 DNA reads TGTGCCAGCAGGGGACAGGTCTCTGGAAACACCATATATTTT. It specifies CASRGQVSGNTIYF.

The chain has TRBV5-4 and TRBJ2-2; possible D gene TRBD2, 6 bases. Germline CDR1 and CDR2: SGHNT and YYREEE (reference sequence). The CDR3 spans 16 residues. The ends were cut back, 0 bases at V and 1 base at J, with 10 bases in the middle. The CDR3 sequence: CASSLVVGRNTGELFF. The DNA for the CDR3 is TGTGCCAGCAGCTTGGTGGTCGGGAGGAACACCGGGGAGCTGTTTTTT.

This clone was seen only a few times. The rearrangement joins TRBV21-1 to TRBJ2-7; TRBD2, the table's D call, was not compared with the DNA. TRBV21-1 is shown as a pseudogene. The CDR3 spans 16 residues. CDR3: CASSIIKLTCSYEQYF. The CDR3 nucleotides are TGTGCCAGCAGCATTATAAAGCTTACCTGCTCCTACGAGCAGTACTTC.

This chain joins TRBV19 and TRBJ2-2, with no clear D. V was shortened by 4 bases and J by 2 bases, with 11 bases between the two germline ends. The CDR3 is 15 amino acids. Germline assignment: CDR1 LNHDA and CDR2 SQIVND (reference sequence). This chain's CDR3 is CASSNAGPNTGELFF. CDR3 nucleotide sequence: TGTGCCAGTAGTAATGCAGGACCCAACACCGGGGAGCTGTTTTTT.

This clone was recorded a few times. V and J are TRBV7-3 and TRBJ2-7; possibly TRBD2 for D (5 bases). This CDR3 is built from 13 residues. Trimming pared 0 bases from V and 7 bases from J, leaving 10 bases between. CDR1 SGHTA and CDR2 FQGTGA come from the germline V gene. This CDR3 reads CASSLTGMGEQYF. The CDR3 DNA reads as TGTGCCAGCAGCTTAACCGGGATGGGTGAGCAGTACTTC.

The rearrangement joins TRBV5-4 to TRBJ1-4; D might be TRBD1 (5 bases). There are 14 residues in the CDR3. From germline, CDR1 is SGHNT and CDR2 YYREEE (reference sequence). V lost 4 bases and J 8 bases, leaving 15 bases between the germline ends. The CDR3 nucleotides read TGTGCCAGCAGCAGCCAGGGACTAAGAGAAAAACTGTTTTTT. Its translation is CASSSQGLREKLFF.

The V call is TRBV7-2, the J call TRBJ1-2, with a weak D call TRBD1 (6 bases). Trimming stripped 1 base from V and 4 bases from J, with 19 bases between. Germline-derived CDR1 and CDR2 are SGHTA and FQGNSA. The CDR3 runs to 17 residues. The CDR3 sequence: CASSLGQGSGYGYGYTF. CDR3 DNA: TGTGCCAGCAGCTTAGGGCAGGGGTCGGGTTACGGCTATGGCTACACCTTC.

This clone was picked up one time. The gene calls are TRBV18 and TRBJ2-7; D perhaps matches TRBD2 (5 bases). Trimming pared 0 bases from V and 9 bases from J, leaving 21 bases between. The germline gives CDR1 KGHSH, CDR2 LQKENI. This CDR3 is 16 amino acids long. In DNA form, the CDR3 reads TGTGCCAGCTCACCACCGATGGTTTCGGGGATTATGGGGCAGTACTTC. This sequence encodes CASSPPMVSGIMGQYF.

This chain uses TRBV9 with TRBJ2-1; possibly TRBD2 for D (5 bases). The CDR3 is 17 residues long. CDR1 SGDLS and CDR2 YYNGEE come from the germline V gene. Trimming shortened V by 0 bases and J by 4 bases, and 17 bases separated the two germline ends. The CDR3 DNA follows: TGTGCCAGCAGCGTAGTGGCGCTCGGGGTGGTTTACAATGAGCAGTTCTTC. Translating gives CASSVVALGVVYNEQFF.

The rearrangement links TRBV6-6 to TRBJ2-5; D remains unclear. Germline V gene lookup returns CDR1 MNHNY and CDR2 SVGAGI (reference sequence). This CDR3 is built from 15 residues. V was pared by 6 bases and J by 1 base, with 15 bases between. In DNA form, the CDR3 reads TGTGCCAGCAGGTTCCAGAGCCGGGTCCAAGAGACCCAGTACTTC. It yields the protein CASRFQSRVQETQYF.

The CDR3 DNA reads as TGTGCCAGCATGACAGTTCCCTACAATGAGCAGTTCTTC. It encodes CASMTVPYNEQFF. The chain has TRBV2 and TRBJ2-1; D may be TRBD1 (5 bases). V lost 7 bases and J 2 bases, leaving 9 bases between the germline ends. This CDR3 is 13 amino acids long. The germline V gene has CDR1 SNHLY and CDR2 FYNNEI. Using reference TRBV2 and TRBJ2-1 for the parts outside the CDR3, the full variable domain is EPEVTQTPSHQVTQMGQEVILRCVPISNHLYFYWYRQILGQKVEFLVSFYNNEISEKSEIFDDQFSVERPDGSNFTLKIRSTKLEDSAMYFCASMTVPYNEQFFGPGTRLTVL.

The chain is built from TRBV7-8 and TRBJ1-1; D call uncertain. The V gene lost 2 bases and the J gene lost 11 bases, with 15 bases spanning the gap. Per germline, CDR1 SGHVS and CDR2 FQNEAQ. The CDR3 runs to 13 residues. CDR3 DNA: TGTGCCAGCAGCTTACAGTCGGGTTTTGAGGCTTTCTTT. As protein: CASSLQSGFEAFF.

V is TRBV6-1 and J is TRBJ2-5; 7 positions match TRBD1. The CDR3 sequence is 13 residues long. Per germline, CDR1 MNHNS and CDR2 SASEGT. The V and J ends lost 2 bases and 4 bases, in that order; junction bases with no gene match: 1. Written as DNA, the CDR3 is TGTGCCAGCAGTGAAACAGGGGTAGAGACCCAGTACTTC. This encodes CASSETGVETQYF.

The chain is built from TRBV10-3 and TRBJ2-5, with D possibly TRBD1 on 6 matching bases. The V and J ends lost 4 bases and 4 bases respectively, with 10 bases between them. CDR1 and CDR2 (germline): ENHRY, SYGVKD. CDR3 length: 13 residues. CDR3 loop: CAISVQGGETQYF. The CDR3, as DNA: TGTGCCATCAGTGTACAGGGCGGAGAGACCCAGTACTTC.